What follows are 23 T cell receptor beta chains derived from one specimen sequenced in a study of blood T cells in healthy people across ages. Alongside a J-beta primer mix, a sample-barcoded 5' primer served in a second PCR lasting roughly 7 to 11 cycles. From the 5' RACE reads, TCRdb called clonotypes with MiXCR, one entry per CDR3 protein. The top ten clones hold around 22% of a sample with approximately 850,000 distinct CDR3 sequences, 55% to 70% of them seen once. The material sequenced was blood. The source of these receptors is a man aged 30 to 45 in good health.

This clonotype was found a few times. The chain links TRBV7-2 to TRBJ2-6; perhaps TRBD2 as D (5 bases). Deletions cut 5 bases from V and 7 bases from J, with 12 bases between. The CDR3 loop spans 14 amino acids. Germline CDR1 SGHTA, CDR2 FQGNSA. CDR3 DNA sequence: TGTGCCAGCAGCACCGGACTTCTCGCCAACGTCCTGACTTTC. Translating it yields CASSTGLLANVLTF.

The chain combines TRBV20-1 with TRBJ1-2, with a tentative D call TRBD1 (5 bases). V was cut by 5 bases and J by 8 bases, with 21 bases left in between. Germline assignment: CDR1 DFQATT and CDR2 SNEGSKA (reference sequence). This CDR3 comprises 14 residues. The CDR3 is CSARTQGPSLGYTF. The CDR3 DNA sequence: TGCAGTGCTCGCACCCAGGGCCCGTCGCTCGGCTACACCTTC.

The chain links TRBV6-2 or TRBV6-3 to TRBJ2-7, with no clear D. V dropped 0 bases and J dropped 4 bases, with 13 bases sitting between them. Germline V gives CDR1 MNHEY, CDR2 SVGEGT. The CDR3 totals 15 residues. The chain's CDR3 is CASSYSDSYRYEQYF. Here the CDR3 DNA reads TGTGCCAGCAGTTACTCTGACTCTTACCGATACGAGCAGTACTTC.

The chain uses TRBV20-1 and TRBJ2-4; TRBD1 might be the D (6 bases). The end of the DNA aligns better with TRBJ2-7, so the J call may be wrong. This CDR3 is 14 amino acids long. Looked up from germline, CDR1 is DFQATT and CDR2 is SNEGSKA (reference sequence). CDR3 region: CSASETGFNYEQYF. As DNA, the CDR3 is TGCAGTGCTAGTGAGACAGGCTTTAACTACGAGCAGTACTTC.

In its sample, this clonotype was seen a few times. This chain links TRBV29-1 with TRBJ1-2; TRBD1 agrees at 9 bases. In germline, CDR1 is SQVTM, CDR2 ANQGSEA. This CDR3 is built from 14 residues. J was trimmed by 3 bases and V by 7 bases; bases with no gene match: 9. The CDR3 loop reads CSAGQGLGYYGYTF. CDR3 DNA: TGCAGCGCCGGACAGGGGTTGGGTTACTATGGCTACACCTTC. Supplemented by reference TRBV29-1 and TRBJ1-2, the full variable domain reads SAVISQKPSRDICQRGTSLTIQCQVDSQVTMMFWYRQQPGQSLTLIATANQGSEATYESGFVIDKFPISRPNLTFSTLTVSNMSPEDSSIYLCSAGQGLGYYGYTFGSGTRLTVV.

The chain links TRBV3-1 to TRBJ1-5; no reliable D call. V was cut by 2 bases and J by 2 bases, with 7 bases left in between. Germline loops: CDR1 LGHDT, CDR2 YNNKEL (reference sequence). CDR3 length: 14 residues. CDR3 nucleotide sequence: TGTGCCAGCAGCCAACGGGCAGGCAATCAGCCCCAGCATTTT. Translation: CASSQRAGNQPQHF.

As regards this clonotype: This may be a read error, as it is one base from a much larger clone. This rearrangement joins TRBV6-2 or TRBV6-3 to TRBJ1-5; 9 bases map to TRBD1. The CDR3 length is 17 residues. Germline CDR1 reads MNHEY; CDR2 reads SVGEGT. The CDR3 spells CAGSSSTGGGRNQPQHF. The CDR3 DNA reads TGTGCCGGCAGTTCATCTACAGGGGGCGGAAGGAATCAGCCCCAGCATTTT.

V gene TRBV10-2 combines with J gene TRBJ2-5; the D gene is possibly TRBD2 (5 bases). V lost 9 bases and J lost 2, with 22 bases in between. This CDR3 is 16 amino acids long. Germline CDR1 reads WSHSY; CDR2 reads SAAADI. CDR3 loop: CARKDSRTPPQETQYF. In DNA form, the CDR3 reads TGCGCCAGGAAGGACTCTAGGACCCCCCCTCAAGAGACCCAGTACTTC.

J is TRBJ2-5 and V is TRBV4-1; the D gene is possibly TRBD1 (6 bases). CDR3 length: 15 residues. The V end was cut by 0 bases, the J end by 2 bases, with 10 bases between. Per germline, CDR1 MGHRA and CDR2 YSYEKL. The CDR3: CASSQDGGQQETQYF. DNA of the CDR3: TGCGCCAGCAGCCAAGATGGAGGACAGCAAGAGACCCAGTACTTC.

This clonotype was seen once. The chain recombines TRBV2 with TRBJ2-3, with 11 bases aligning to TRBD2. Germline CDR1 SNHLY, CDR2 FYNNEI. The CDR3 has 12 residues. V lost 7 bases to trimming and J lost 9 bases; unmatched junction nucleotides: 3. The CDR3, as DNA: TGTGCCAGCATACTAGCGGGAGTGACGCAGTATTTT. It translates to CASILAGVTQYF.

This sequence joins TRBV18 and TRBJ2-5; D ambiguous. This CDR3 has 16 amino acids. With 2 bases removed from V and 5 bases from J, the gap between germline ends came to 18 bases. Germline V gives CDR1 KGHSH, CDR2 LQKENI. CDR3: CASSPMGSSVHETQYF. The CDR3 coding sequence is TGTGCCAGCTCACCAATGGGTTCTAGTGTTCATGAGACCCAGTACTTC.

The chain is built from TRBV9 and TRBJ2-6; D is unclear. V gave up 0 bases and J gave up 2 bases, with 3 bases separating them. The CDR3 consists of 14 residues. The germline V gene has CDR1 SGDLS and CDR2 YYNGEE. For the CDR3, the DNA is TGTGCCAGCAGCGTAGTGACTGGGGCCAACGTCCTGACTTTC. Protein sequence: CASSVVTGANVLTF.

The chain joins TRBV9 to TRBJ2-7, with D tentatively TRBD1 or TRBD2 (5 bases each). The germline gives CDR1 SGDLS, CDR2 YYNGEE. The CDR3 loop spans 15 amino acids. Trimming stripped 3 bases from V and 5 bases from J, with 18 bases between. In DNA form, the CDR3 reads TGTGCCAGCAGCGGAGGGGCCAGGATTTCCGACGAGCAGTACTTC. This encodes CASSGGARISDEQYF.

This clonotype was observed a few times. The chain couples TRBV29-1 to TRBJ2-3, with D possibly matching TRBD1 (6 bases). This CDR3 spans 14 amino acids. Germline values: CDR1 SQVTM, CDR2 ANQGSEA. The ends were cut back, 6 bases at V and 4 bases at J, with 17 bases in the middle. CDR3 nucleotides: TGCAGCGTCCATACAGGGTCATCGGCAGATACGCAGTATTTT. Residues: CSVHTGSSADTQYF.

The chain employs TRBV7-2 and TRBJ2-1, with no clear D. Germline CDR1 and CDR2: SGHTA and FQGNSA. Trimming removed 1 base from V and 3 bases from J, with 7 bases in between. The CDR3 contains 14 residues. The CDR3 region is CASSLEYNYNEQFF. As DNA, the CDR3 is TGTGCCAGCAGCTTAGAATATAACTACAATGAGCAGTTCTTC.

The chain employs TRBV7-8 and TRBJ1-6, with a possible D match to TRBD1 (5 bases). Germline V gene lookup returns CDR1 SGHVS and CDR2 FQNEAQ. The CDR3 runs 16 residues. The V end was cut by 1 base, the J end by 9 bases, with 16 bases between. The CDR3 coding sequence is TGTGCCAGCAGCTTAGAGGGGACTAGGGCGAGTTCACCCCTCCACTTT. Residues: CASSLEGTRASSPLHF.

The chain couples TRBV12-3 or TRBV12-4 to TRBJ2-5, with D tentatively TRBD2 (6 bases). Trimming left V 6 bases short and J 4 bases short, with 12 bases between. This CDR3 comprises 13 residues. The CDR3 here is CASSKLATETQYF. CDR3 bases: TGTGCCAGCAGCAAACTAGCCACAGAGACCCAGTACTTC.

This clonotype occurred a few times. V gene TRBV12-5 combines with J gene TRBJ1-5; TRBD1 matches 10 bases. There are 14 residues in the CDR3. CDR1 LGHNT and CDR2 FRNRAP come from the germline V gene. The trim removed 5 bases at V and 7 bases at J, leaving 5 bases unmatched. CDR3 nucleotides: TGTGCTAGTGGTCCCGGGGACAGGGGACAGCCCCAGCATTTT. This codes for CASGPGDRGQPQHF.

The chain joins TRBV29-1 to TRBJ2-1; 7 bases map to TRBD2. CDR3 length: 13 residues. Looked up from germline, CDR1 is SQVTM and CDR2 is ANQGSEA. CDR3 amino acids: CSLGLAVGNEQFF. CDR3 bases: TGCAGTCTTGGGCTAGCGGTAGGGAATGAGCAGTTCTTC.

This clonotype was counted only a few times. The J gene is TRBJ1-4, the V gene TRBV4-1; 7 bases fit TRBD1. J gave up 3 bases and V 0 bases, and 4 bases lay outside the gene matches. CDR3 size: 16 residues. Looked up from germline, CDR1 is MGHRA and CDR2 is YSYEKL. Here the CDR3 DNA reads TGCGCCAGCAGCCAAGAACCGGGACAGCCTAATGAAAAACTGTTTTTT. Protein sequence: CASSQEPGQPNEKLFF.

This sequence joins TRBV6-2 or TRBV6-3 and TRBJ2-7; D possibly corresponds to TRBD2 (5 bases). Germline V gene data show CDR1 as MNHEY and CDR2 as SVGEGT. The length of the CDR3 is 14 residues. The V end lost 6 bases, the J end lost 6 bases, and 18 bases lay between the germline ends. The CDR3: CASRPPGVVAEQYF. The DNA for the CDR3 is TGTGCCAGCAGACCTCCCGGGGTAGTCGCCGAGCAGTACTTC.

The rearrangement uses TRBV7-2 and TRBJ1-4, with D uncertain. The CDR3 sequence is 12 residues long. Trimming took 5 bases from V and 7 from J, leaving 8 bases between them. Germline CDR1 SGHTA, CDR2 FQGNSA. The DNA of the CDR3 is TGTGCCAGCAGCCAGTCCAGTGAAAAACTGTTTTTT. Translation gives CASSQSSEKLFF.

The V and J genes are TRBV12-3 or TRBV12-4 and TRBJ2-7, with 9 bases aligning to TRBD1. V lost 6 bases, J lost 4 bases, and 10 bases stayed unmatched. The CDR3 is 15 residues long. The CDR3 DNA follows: TGTGCCAGCAGCCAACCGAGACAGGGGGTATACGAGCAGTACTTC. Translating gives CASSQPRQGVYEQYF.